This T cell receptor (beta chain) came from a study of blood T cell repertoires in COVID-19. Libraries were prepared by immunoSEQ multiplex PCR; TCRdb keeps only in-frame clonotypes and omits some of them. The table includes under 250,000 clones, around 88% detected once. The source material was peripheral blood. The origin of this receptor is a woman under 40 with COVID-19, enrolled during active disease.

The CDR3 reads CASSLREVANYGYTF. CDR3 nucleotides: TGTGCCAGCAGCTTAAGGGAGGTCGCTAACTATGGCTACACCTTC. The rearrangement links TRBV7-2 to TRBJ1-2; D is unclear. The CDR3 is made up of 15 amino acids. The germline gives CDR1 SGHTA, CDR2 FQGNSA. V was pared by 2 bases and J by 0 bases, with 10 bases between. The whole variable domain, remainder taken from reference TRBV7-2 and TRBJ1-2, is GAGVSQSPSNKVTEKGKDVELRCDPISGHTALYWYRQSLGQGLEFLIYFQGNSAPDKSGLPSDRFSAERTGGSVSTLTIQRTQQEDSAVYLCASSLREVANYGYTFGSGTRLTVV.